At least ten counts were recorded for the clone carrying this T cell receptor (beta chain). Its antigen remains unknown. The sample belongs to a study of breast tumors, draining lymph nodes, adjacent tissues. Study outcomes and limitations: Most tumor T cells seemingly derive from lymph node, then expand in tumor. Compared with lymph nodes, tumors were less diverse; compared with nontumor tissue, more.

V was trimmed by 0 bases and J by 4 bases, leaving 10 bases between them. Germline loops: CDR1 SGHTS, CDR2 YDEGEE. The CDR3 runs to 15 residues. Via MiXCR, TCRdb re-called the multiplex PCR reads, giving one row per CDR3 protein. The sample lists under 300,000 distinct CDR3 sequences; under 35% were seen once. The lymph nodes were axillary draining lymph nodes from breast cancer patients. The V and J genes are TRBV5-8 and TRBJ2-2; possibly TRBD1 for D (5 bases). Specimen: axillary lymph node tissue. This receptor was obtained from a female donor with breast cancer. Some clones in this sample may be carry-over from other donors' samples. CDR3 nucleotide sequence: TGTGCCAGCAGCTTGGCAGGGTGGAGCACCGGGGAGCTGTTTTTT. It encodes CASSLAGWSTGELFF. Together with reference TRBV5-8 and TRBJ2-2, the CDR3 gives the full variable domain: EAGVTQSPTHLIKTRGQQATLRCSPISGHTSVYWYQQALGLGLQFLLWYDEGEERNRGNFPPRFSGRQFPNYSSELNVNALELEDSALYLCASSLAGWSTGELFFGEGSRLTVL.